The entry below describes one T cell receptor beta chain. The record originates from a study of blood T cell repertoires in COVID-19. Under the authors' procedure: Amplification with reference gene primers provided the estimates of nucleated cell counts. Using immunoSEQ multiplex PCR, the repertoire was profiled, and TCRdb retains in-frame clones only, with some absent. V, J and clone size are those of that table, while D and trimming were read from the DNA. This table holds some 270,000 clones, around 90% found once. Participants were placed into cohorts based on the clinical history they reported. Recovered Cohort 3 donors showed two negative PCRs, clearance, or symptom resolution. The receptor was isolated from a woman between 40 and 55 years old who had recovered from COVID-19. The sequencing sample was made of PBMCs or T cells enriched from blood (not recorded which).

The CDR3 DNA reads as TGTGCCAGCAGTCGCACAGGGGGCGAAACGAGTGAGCAGTTCTTC. Translation gives CASSRTGGETSEQFF. V gene TRBV6-5 combines with J gene TRBJ2-1; 9 bases match TRBD1. V dropped 5 bases and J dropped 9; count of bases not matched to a gene: 11. The CDR3 totals 15 residues. Germline loops: CDR1 MNHEY, CDR2 SVGAGI.